These 3 T cell receptor beta chains were all obtained from the same sample, sequenced in a study of cytomegalovirus exposure and HLA in healthy donors. The PCR ran on 60 Vbeta and 13 Jbeta primers. Libraries were prepared by immunoSEQ multiplex PCR; TCRdb keeps only in-frame clonotypes and omits some of them. The table has approximately 100,000 clones, 75% to 85% seen once. Input material: PBMCs. Receptor source: a woman between 18 and 29 years old in good health and CMV-seropositive.

The chain joins TRBV5-4 to TRBJ1-1; 8 bases map to TRBD1. The CDR3 is 14 residues long. In germline, CDR1 is SGHNT, CDR2 YYREEE (reference sequence). With V trimmed by 2 bases and J by 5 bases, 5 bases remained unmatched. The DNA of the CDR3 is TGTGCCAGCAGCTTTTCGGACAGGGAAACTGAAGCTTTCTTT. This sequence encodes CASSFSDRETEAFF.

CDR3 residues: CASSTLAGGSYEQYF. DNA for the CDR3: TGTGCCAGCAGTACTCTAGCGGGAGGGTCCTACGAGCAGTACTTC. The chain combines TRBV28 with TRBJ2-7; TRBD2 matches at 12 bases. Germline V CDR1 and CDR2: MDHEN, SYDVKM. The CDR3 spans 15 residues. Unmatched junction bases numbered 3, after V lost 5 bases and J lost 1 base.

The rearrangement joins TRBV5-1 to TRBJ1-5, with D perhaps matching TRBD1 (5 bases). The germline gives CDR1 SGHRS, CDR2 YFSETQ. V lost 0 bases to trimming and J lost 0 bases, with 10 bases between them. The CDR3 sequence is 16 residues long. CDR3 in DNA: TGCGCCAGCAGCTTGGAAGGGGAAAATAGCAATCAGCCCCAGCATTTT. Protein product: CASSLEGENSNQPQHF.